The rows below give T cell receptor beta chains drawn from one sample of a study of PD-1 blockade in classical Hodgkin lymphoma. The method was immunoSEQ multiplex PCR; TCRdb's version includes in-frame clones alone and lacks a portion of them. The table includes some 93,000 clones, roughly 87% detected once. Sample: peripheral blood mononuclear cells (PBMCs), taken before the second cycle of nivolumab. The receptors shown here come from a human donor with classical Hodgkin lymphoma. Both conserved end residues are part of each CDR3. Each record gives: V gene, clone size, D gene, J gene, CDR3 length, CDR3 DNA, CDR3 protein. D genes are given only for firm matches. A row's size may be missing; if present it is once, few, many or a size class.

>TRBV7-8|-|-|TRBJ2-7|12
TGTGCCAGCAGCGACGGGCGATACGAGCAGTACTTC
CASSDGRYEQYF
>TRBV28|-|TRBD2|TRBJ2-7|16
TGTGCCAGCAGTTTCCCGTCCCGGGAGGGGAGATACGAGCAGTACTTC
CASSFPSREGRYEQYF
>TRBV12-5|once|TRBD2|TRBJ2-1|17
TGTGCTAGTGGTTTGGACTCAATGCTCGGGAGGATCGATGAGCAGTTCTTC
CASGLDSMLGRIDEQFF
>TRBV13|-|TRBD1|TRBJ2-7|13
TGTGCCAGCAGCTCTGACAGGGTTCACGAGCAGTACTTC
CASSSDRVHEQYF
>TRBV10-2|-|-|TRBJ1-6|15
TGCGCCAGCAGCGACGCCGGCTCCTATAATTCACCCCTCCACTTT
CASSDAGSYNSPLHF
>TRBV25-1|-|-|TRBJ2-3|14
TGTGCCAGCCGACCGGGACGGGGGATTGATACGCAGTATTTT
CASRPGRGIDTQYF
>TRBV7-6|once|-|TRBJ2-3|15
TGTGCCAGCAGCTTAGGAGCGGAGACCACAGATACGCAGTATTTT
CASSLGAETTDTQYF
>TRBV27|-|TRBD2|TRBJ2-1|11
TGTGCCAGCAGAAGCGGGGAAAAGCAGTTCTTC
CASRSGEKQFF
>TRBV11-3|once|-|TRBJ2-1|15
TGTGCCAGCAGCTTAGCTTTCGGGGGGCCAGATGAGCAGTTCTTC
CASSLAFGGPDEQFF
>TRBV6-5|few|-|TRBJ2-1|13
TGTGCCAGCAGCACTGACCCCAGGGATGAGCAGTTCTTC
CASSTDPRDEQFF
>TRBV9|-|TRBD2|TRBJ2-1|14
TGTGCCAGCAGCCCCCGGGACTACTACAATGAGCAGTTCTTC
CASSPRDYYNEQFF
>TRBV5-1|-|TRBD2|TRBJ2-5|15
TGCGCCAGCAGCTCAACCGGGACTACCAAAGAGACCCAGTACTTC
CASSSTGTTKETQYF
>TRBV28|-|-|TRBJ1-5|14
TGTGCCACCTCCCGGACGGCGGAGAATCAGCCCCAGCATTTT
CATSRTAENQPQHF
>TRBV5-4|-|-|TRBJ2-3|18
TGTGCCAGCAGCTTGGCCGGGTGGCAATTAGTGGGCACAGATACGCAGTATTTT
CASSLAGWQLVGTDTQYF
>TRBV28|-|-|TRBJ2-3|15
TGTGCCAGCAGTTCTGGGACCCGCTGGGCAGATACGCAGTATTTT
CASSSGTRWADTQYF
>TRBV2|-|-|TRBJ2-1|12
TGTGCCAGCAGGGAACAGGACAATGAGCAGTTCTTC
CASREQDNEQFF
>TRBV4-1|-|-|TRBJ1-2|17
TGCGCCAGCAGCCCTATCGTTGGCGTAGGAACGACATATGGCTACACCTTC
CASSPIVGVGTTYGYTF
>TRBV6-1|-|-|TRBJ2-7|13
TGTGCCAGCAGTCCCTACTTTAGGTACGAGCAGTACTTC
CASSPYFRYEQYF
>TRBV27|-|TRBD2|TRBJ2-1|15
TGTGCCAGCAGTCTGTCGGCGGGAGCTTTCCGTGAGCAGTTCTTC
CASSLSAGAFREQFF
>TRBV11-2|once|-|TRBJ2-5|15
TGTGCCAGCAGCTATTCCACGGGGGCGCAAGAGACCCAGTACTTC
CASSYSTGAQETQYF